The 4 T cell receptor beta chains presented below share a single source sample, sequenced in a study of cytomegalovirus exposure and HLA in healthy donors. The PCR contained 60 Vbeta and 13 Jbeta primers. Clones were read by immunoSEQ multiplex PCR, and TCRdb kept only the in-frame ones, dropping some. This sample has more than 100,000 clones; 15% to 17% occur once, and the top ten carry under 2.5%. The sample consisted of PBMCs. These receptors were obtained from a woman aged 18-29 years in good health and CMV-seronegative.

This chain links TRBV5-1 with TRBJ1-4, with 7 bases that match TRBD1. There are 16 residues in the CDR3. The V gene end was trimmed by 4 bases and the J gene end by 5 bases; junction bases not matched to a gene: 11. Germline V gene data show CDR1 as SGHRS and CDR2 as YFSETQ. CDR3 in DNA: TGCGCCAGCAGCCCCGCTGGGCCAGGGGGGAATGAAAAACTGTTTTTT. It is translated as CASSPAGPGGNEKLFF.

V and J are TRBV28 and TRBJ2-3; the match to TRBD1 covers 7 bases. This CDR3 is built from 14 residues. Trimming removed 6 bases from V and 8 bases from J; junction bases left unmatched: 11. Germline loops: CDR1 MDHEN, CDR2 SYDVKM. The CDR3 region is CASSHRGFPSTQYF. The DNA of the CDR3 is TGTGCCAGCAGCCACAGGGGTTTCCCGTCTACGCAGTATTTT.

There are a few counts of this clone. The rearrangement uses TRBV4-1 and TRBJ2-1; 11 bases line up with TRBD2. The CDR3 spans 16 residues. The trim removed 2 bases at V and 7 bases at J, leaving 7 bases unmatched. Germline V gene lookup returns CDR1 MGHRA and CDR2 YSYEKL. CDR3 amino acids: CASSQPGTSGTNEQFF. Written as DNA, the CDR3 is TGCGCCAGCAGCCAACCTGGGACTAGCGGCACGAATGAGCAGTTCTTC.

This rearrangement joins TRBV5-1 to TRBJ2-5; TRBD1 matches 11 bases. The V and J ends lost 3 bases and 4 bases, in that order; junction bases with no gene match: 5. Germline V gene lookup returns CDR1 SGHRS and CDR2 YFSETQ. This CDR3 spans 15 amino acids. For the CDR3, the DNA is TGCGCCAGCAGCTGGGGACAGGGGGAGGGAGAGACCCAGTACTTC. Amino acid sequence: CASSWGQGEGETQYF.